The next 29 T cell receptor beta chains were all read from a single sample in a study of OX40 agonist ivuxolimab in advanced cancers. The method behind the library was the immunoSEQ multiplex PCR assay. The clones in this table, taken by TCRdb from immuneACCESS, are in-frame only. Not every clone is retained; where verified, under half of the shortfall comes from an unresolved V gene, and the cause of the rest is unknown. For this sample there are tens of thousands of clones; approximately 91% appear just once. The ten largest clones represent 0.25% to 0.3% of the sample. Source: CD4+ or CD8+ T cells sorted from blood, taken in a trial of the OX40 agonist ivuxolimab. The source is an adult with an advanced solid tumor such as melanoma, head and neck, liver or kidney cancer.

The J gene is TRBJ2-2, the V gene TRBV27; perhaps D is TRBD1 or TRBD2 (5 bases each). Germline V gives CDR1 MNHEY, CDR2 SMNVEV (reference sequence). This CDR3 comprises 16 residues. With 6 bases removed from V and 2 bases from J, the gap between germline ends came to 16 bases. The CDR3 region has the DNA TGTGCCAGCAGGCCCTCCGGGACCATTAACACCGGGGAGCTGTTTTTT. Translated, it gives CASRPSGTINTGELFF.

The chain has TRBV6-1 and TRBJ2-4; 10 nucleotides agree with TRBD2. CDR1 and CDR2 from the germline V gene are MNHNS and SASEGT. V lost 1 base to trimming and J lost 9 bases; unmatched junction nucleotides: 15. This CDR3 region has 18 residues. The CDR3 sequence: CASSEEVSGGFFGRIQYF. CDR3 in DNA: TGTGCCAGCAGTGAAGAGGTTAGCGGGGGGTTCTTCGGACGCATTCAGTACTTC.

The rearrangement joins TRBV5-1 to TRBJ2-3; D is tentatively TRBD1 or TRBD2 (6 bases each). This CDR3 is 14 amino acids long. Germline V gives CDR1 SGHRS, CDR2 YFSETQ. Trimming took 0 bases from V and 6 from J, leaving 11 bases between them. The DNA of the CDR3 is TGCGCCAGCAGCTTGGCGGGGGCGAGGGATACGCAGTATTTT. Its protein is CASSLAGARDTQYF. The full variable domain, its missing parts supplied by reference TRBV5-1 and TRBJ2-3, is KAGVTQTPRYLIKTRGQQVTLSCSPISGHRSVSWYQQTPGQGLQFLFEYFSETQRNKGNFPGRFSGRQFSNSRSEMNVSTLELGDSALYLCASSLAGARDTQYFGPGTRLTVL.

This chain joins TRBV5-1 and TRBJ1-2, with 9 bases identical to TRBD1. The CDR3 has 14 residues. The germline gives CDR1 SGHRS, CDR2 YFSETQ. With V trimmed by 4 bases and J by 5 bases, 6 bases remained unmatched. The CDR3 is CASSPTGGQYGYTF. The CDR3 coding sequence is TGCGCCAGCAGCCCTACAGGGGGCCAGTATGGCTACACCTTC.

J is TRBJ1-2 and V is TRBV19, with D tentatively TRBD1 (5 bases). Germline V gene sequence: CDR1 LNHDA, CDR2 SQIVND (reference sequence). The CDR3 has 13 residues. Between the trimmed V and J ends, which lost 6 bases and 6 bases, there was a span of 14 bases. CDR3 protein: CASRPGLKDGYTF. CDR3 nucleotide sequence: TGTGCCAGTAGACCGGGACTCAAGGATGGCTACACCTTC.

This clone was seen a single time. V is TRBV9 and J is TRBJ2-3; 8 nucleotides align to TRBD2. The CDR3 is 14 amino acids. The germline CDR1 and CDR2 sequences are SGDLS and YYNGEE. V shed 4 bases and J 6 bases; nucleotides not matched to a gene: 7. In nucleotides, the CDR3 is TGTGCCAGCAGCTCCCCGGGGGGGCTCGATACGCAGTATTTT. This gives the protein CASSSPGGLDTQYF.

V usage is TRBV7-3 and J usage is TRBJ2-2, with TRBD1 as a possible D gene (6 bases). This CDR3 has 14 residues. The germline CDR1 and CDR2 sequences are SGHTA and FQGTGA. Deletions cut 5 bases from V and 6 bases from J, with 13 bases between. CDR3 sequence reads: CASSQTGFAGELFF. The CDR3 DNA reads TGTGCCAGCAGCCAAACAGGGTTCGCCGGGGAGCTGTTTTTT.

DNA of the CDR3: TGTGCCAGCAGCTTAGGTGGCAGCCCTGGGGAGACCCAGTACTTC. This sequence encodes CASSLGGSPGETQYF. This chain uses TRBV7-3 with TRBJ2-5, with D uncertain. The germline V gene has CDR1 SGHTA and CDR2 FQGTGA. Trimming took off 2 bases at V and 5 bases at J, with 15 bases between the two ends. The CDR3 consists of 15 residues.

This clone was observed once. V gene TRBV6-5 combines with J gene TRBJ1-6, with TRBD1 identical over 11 bases. Germline V gives CDR1 MNHEY, CDR2 SVGAGI. The V and J ends lost 1 base and 16 bases, in that order; junction bases with no gene match: 12. The CDR3 is made up of 16 amino acids. The CDR3 spells CASSYLGQGAVGILHF. CDR3 sequence (DNA): TGTGCCAGCAGTTACTTAGGACAGGGGGCCGTTGGTATACTCCACTTT.

CDR3 sequence reads: CATSRRGQGAYEQYF. CDR3 DNA sequence: TGTGCCACCAGCAGGAGGGGACAGGGGGCCTACGAGCAGTACTTC. This sequence joins TRBV15 and TRBJ2-7, with 11 bases fitting TRBD1. This CDR3 comprises 15 residues. V lost 3 bases and J lost 2; bases outside the gene matches: 3. CDR1 and CDR2 (germline): LNHNV, YYDKDF (reference sequence). Looking up the rest from reference TRBV15 and TRBJ2-7 gives the full variable domain: DAMVIQNPRYQVTQFGKPVTLSCSQTLNHNVMYWYQQKSSQAPKLLFHYYDKDFNNEADTPDNFQSRRPNTSFCFLDIRSPGLGDTAMYLCATSRRGQGAYEQYFGPGTRLTVT.

This sequence joins TRBV6-1 and TRBJ1-2, with 11 bases matching TRBD1. Germline V CDR1 and CDR2: MNHNS, SASEGT. V was clipped by 6 bases and J by 2 bases; unmatched bases: 5. CDR3 size: 15 residues. The DNA of the CDR3 is TGTGCCAGCAGAGGACAGGGGGCTGGGAACTATGGCTACACCTTC. It encodes CASRGQGAGNYGYTF.

The chain recombines TRBV18 with TRBJ2-7, with D tentatively TRBD1 or TRBD2 (5 bases each). The CDR3 is 12 residues long. Germline V lookup: CDR1 KGHSH, CDR2 LQKENI. The V gene lost 2 bases and the J gene lost 3 bases, with 5 bases spanning the gap. CDR3 DNA sequence: TGTGCCAGCTCACCAGGGGGCTACGAGCAGTACTTC. It specifies CASSPGGYEQYF.

This sequence joins TRBV5-1 and TRBJ2-3, with D tentatively TRBD2 (5 bases). V was trimmed by 0 bases and J by 1 base, leaving 9 bases between them. Germline V gene sequence: CDR1 SGHRS, CDR2 YFSETQ. This CDR3 spans 15 amino acids. The CDR3 reads CASSLETGGTDTQYF. CDR3 in DNA: TGCGCCAGCAGCTTGGAGACCGGGGGCACAGATACGCAGTATTTT.

The rearrangement uses TRBV6-5 and TRBJ1-3, with 8 positions matching TRBD1. Germline V gives CDR1 MNHEY, CDR2 SVGAGI. The CDR3 is 14 residues long. Trimming at V came to 5 bases and at J to 9 bases, leaving 9 bases not matched to a gene. The CDR3 coding sequence is TGTGCCAGCAGTCTTAAGGGACAGGCGGGCACCATATATTTT. Its translation: CASSLKGQAGTIYF.

The chain is built from TRBV11-3 and TRBJ2-1; D may be TRBD2 (6 bases). V was cut by 1 base and J by 4 bases, with 14 bases left in between. Germline V gives CDR1 SGHNT, CDR2 YENEEA. The CDR3 length is 16 residues. CDR3 DNA sequence: TGTGCCAGCAGCTTAGGCGGGGTTACCCAATACAATGAGCAGTTCTTC. As protein: CASSLGGVTQYNEQFF.

This sequence joins TRBV27 and TRBJ2-7, with TRBD1 matching 7 bases. The CDR3 length is 16 residues. Germline V lookup: CDR1 MNHEY, CDR2 SMNVEV (reference sequence). The V gene end was trimmed by 1 base and the J gene end by 0 bases; junction bases not matched to a gene: 6. For the CDR3, the DNA is TGTGCCAGCAGTTTATTAGGGGGCGGCCTCTCCTACGAGCAGTACTTC. This encodes CASSLLGGGLSYEQYF.

The chain couples TRBV7-2 to TRBJ2-2; 16 positions agree with TRBD2. The J segment lost 1 base and the V segment lost 6 bases, leaving 5 bases of the junction unmatched. CDR1 and CDR2 (germline): SGHTA, FQGNSA. The CDR3 contains 18 residues. CDR3 nucleotides: TGTGCCAGCAGGGGACTAGCGGGGGGGCTTTGGAACACCGGGGAGCTGTTTTTT. The encoded protein is CASRGLAGGLWNTGELFF.

The CDR3 here is CSAHGQNPANYGYTF. In DNA form, the CDR3 reads TGCAGCGCCCATGGGCAGAACCCTGCTAACTATGGCTACACCTTC. The rearrangement uses TRBV29-1 and TRBJ1-2, with D unresolved. Trimming shortened V by 7 bases and J by 0 bases, and 18 bases separated the two germline ends. The V gene's germline CDR1 is SQVTM and CDR2 ANQGSEA. This CDR3 is built from 15 residues.

This chain connects TRBV13 to TRBJ1-2, with unresolved D. The CDR3 consists of 16 residues. The V gene lost 3 bases and the J gene lost 5 bases, with 19 bases spanning the gap. The germline gives CDR1 PRHDT, CDR2 FYEKMQ (reference sequence). In DNA form, the CDR3 reads TGTGCCAGCAGCTTCCCTGGGCAGGCGTCGGGGTATGGCTACACCTTC. This encodes CASSFPGQASGYGYTF.

There are a few counts of this clone. This chain uses TRBV6-5 with TRBJ1-4; the match to TRBD1 covers 12 bases. Trimming cost V 6 bases and J 8 bases; bases outside gene matches: 7. This CDR3 is 15 amino acids long. The germline gives CDR1 MNHEY, CDR2 SVGAGI. Written as DNA, the CDR3 is TGTGCCAGCAGCCGGGGACAGGGGGCAGGAGAAAAACTGTTTTTT. Protein sequence: CASSRGQGAGEKLFF.

The rearrangement links TRBV2 to TRBJ2-7; D is unresolved. V was cut by 6 bases and J by 0 bases, with 12 bases left in between. The CDR3 spans 14 residues. Germline V gives CDR1 SNHLY, CDR2 FYNNEI. The DNA of the CDR3 is TGTGCCAGCAGAGATCTCAAGGGCTCCTACGAGCAGTACTTC. Translation gives CASRDLKGSYEQYF.

In this sample, this clone turned up once. The chain recombines TRBV7-8 with TRBJ2-5; TRBD1 matches 7 bases. The germline V gene encodes CDR1 SGHVS and CDR2 FQNEAQ. V lost 0 bases and J lost 5; bases outside the gene matches: 3. The CDR3 spans 14 residues. CDR3 amino acids: CASSLAGGRETQYF. The CDR3 region has the DNA TGTGCCAGCAGCTTAGCAGGGGGCCGTGAGACCCAGTACTTC.

V is TRBV2 and J is TRBJ2-3, with D perhaps matching TRBD1 or TRBD2 (5 bases each). V shed 5 bases and J shed 0 bases, with 9 bases lying between them. This CDR3 is 14 amino acids long. Germline-derived CDR1 and CDR2 are SNHLY and FYNNEI. The chain's CDR3 is CASSRDLSTDTQYF. CDR3 nucleotides: TGTGCCAGCAGTCGGGACCTCAGCACAGATACGCAGTATTTT.

V gene TRBV5-5 combines with J gene TRBJ2-2; 7 bases agree with TRBD2. V was pared by 0 bases and J by 7 bases, with 12 bases of the junction left unmatched. Germline-derived CDR1 and CDR2 are SGHKS and YYEKEE (reference sequence). The CDR3 spans 17 residues. The CDR3 reads CASSLAGRGKQFGELFF. CDR3 bases: TGTGCCAGCAGCTTGGCCGGGCGGGGGAAACAGTTCGGGGAGCTGTTTTTT.

This sequence joins TRBV9 and TRBJ2-3, with D maybe TRBD2 (6 bases). The CDR3 totals 17 residues. The germline V and J ends were trimmed by 0 bases and 2 bases, with 16 bases remaining between them. Germline-derived CDR1 and CDR2 are SGDLS and YYNGEE. The chain's CDR3 is CASSVATSLAFTDTQYF. In DNA form, the CDR3 reads TGTGCCAGCAGCGTAGCTACGTCACTAGCTTTCACAGATACGCAGTATTTT.

This chain links TRBV30 with TRBJ2-3, with 8 bases matching TRBD1. V shed 4 bases and J 2 bases; nucleotides not matched to a gene: 5. The length of the CDR3 is 14 residues. Germline CDR1 reads GTSNPN; CDR2 reads SVGIG (reference sequence). The CDR3 nucleotides are TGTGCCTGGAATCCCAGGGGGCTCACAGATACGCAGTATTTT. Its translation is CAWNPRGLTDTQYF.

The chain employs TRBV7-2 and TRBJ2-7; possibly TRBD2 for D (5 bases). The CDR3 totals 12 residues. Germline loops: CDR1 SGHTA, CDR2 FQGNSA. V was pared by 5 bases and J by 7 bases, with 12 bases between. The CDR3 region is CASSTFTGEQYF. CDR3 sequence (DNA): TGTGCCAGCAGCACGTTTACGGGAGAGCAGTACTTC.

V and J are TRBV6-6 and TRBJ1-1; D is perhaps TRBD1 (5 bases). Germline V gene sequence: CDR1 MNHNY, CDR2 SVGAGI (reference sequence). There are 14 residues in the CDR3. Deletions cut 5 bases from V and 2 bases from J, with 12 bases between. CDR3 DNA: TGTGCCAGCAGTCAACAGACAGCTAACACTGAAGCTTTCTTT. It translates to CASSQQTANTEAFF.

The chain couples TRBV7-8 to TRBJ1-3, with a tentative D call TRBD1 (5 bases). The CDR3 is 14 amino acids. CDR1 is SGHVS and CDR2 is FQNEAQ in the germline V gene. Trimming took 5 bases from V and 8 from J, leaving 16 bases between them. CDR3 coding DNA: TGTGCCAGCAGCCCCCTAGGGGCCCATCACACCATATATTTT. Encoded protein: CASSPLGAHHTIYF.